Listed below are T cell receptor beta chains from one sample, sequenced in a study of cytomegalovirus exposure and HLA in healthy donors. The assay was immunoSEQ multiplex PCR, and TCRdb's table has in-frame clones only and misses some. The sample includes approximately 220,000 clones, roughly 85% of them seen just once. What was sequenced was PBMCs. The receptors come from a man aged 18 to 35 in good health and CMV-seronegative. The CDR3 runs from the conserved cysteine through the conserved F or W. The D gene is left open where the match is weak. Clone size is not always given. Where it is, it says once, few, many or a class for expanded clones.

V	size	D	length	J	CDR3
TRBV7-8	-	TRBD1	18	TRBJ2-2	CASSLPRDRATNTGELFF
TRBV4-3	-	-	15	TRBJ2-3	CASSLVLPPTDTQYF
TRBV18	-	TRBD1	15	TRBJ1-4	CASSSTGWDHEKLFF
TRBV4-3	-	TRBD2	16	TRBJ2-1	CASSQELAGGFNEQFF
TRBV6-7	-	-	14	TRBJ2-7	CASSYSLAYHEQYF
TRBV7-9	-	TRBD1	15	TRBJ1-4	CASSHRQGPRGELFF
TRBV7-9	-	TRBD2	16	TRBJ2-2	CASSEGGGDVAGELFF
TRBV28	-	TRBD1	15	TRBJ1-5	CASNPGQGSNQPQHF
TRBV4-1	-	TRBD2	17	TRBJ2-3	CASSQEGLAGGTDTQYF
TRBV27	-	TRBD1	16	TRBJ1-1	CASRRDRGQWGTEAFF
TRBV7-8	once	-	12	TRBJ1-1	CASSQGGTEAFF
TRBV5-1	-	-	14	TRBJ2-1	CASSFRDIYNEQFF
TRBV28	-	TRBD2	14	TRBJ2-7	CASSSGLPSYEQYF
TRBV5-4	-	TRBD1	15	TRBJ2-3	CASSFPGQGTDTQYF
TRBV7-2	few	-	15	TRBJ2-7	CASSLHGENSYEQYF
TRBV18	once	-	15	TRBJ1-1	CASSTNDQGGTEAFF
TRBV7-9	-	TRBD1	15	TRBJ2-2	CASSLVGTVTGELFF
TRBV7-9	-	-	14	TRBJ2-7	CASSLEGGGYEQYF
TRBV13	-	-	12	-	CASSVRSYEQYF
TRBV4-3	-	-	16	TRBJ2-2	CASSQGLAENTGELFF
TRBV4-3	few	-	14	TRBJ2-7	CASSQGAGPYEQYF
TRBV18	-	-	13	TRBJ2-2	CASSPGISGELFF
TRBV27	-	TRBD1	15	TRBJ1-2	CASSSSFGTDYGYTF
TRBV7-9	few	-	13	TRBJ2-5	CASSLGGEETQYF
TRBV9	-	-	13	TRBJ2-7	CASSPHPDSEQYF
TRBV7-8	-	TRBD2	17	TRBJ2-3	CASSLISGRASTDTQYF
TRBV7-2	-	TRBD1	16	TRBJ1-4	CASSPNRGLANEKLFF
TRBV7-9	-	TRBD1	15	TRBJ1-2	CASSIRGLWGTGYTF
TRBV27	-	TRBD1	14	TRBJ2-7	CASSSPGQGRKQYF
TRBV9	-	-	17	TRBJ2-1	CASSVDTGLSSYNEQFF
TRBV11-3	once	-	15	TRBJ1-1	CASSRRDNHPTEAFF
TRBV4-2	-	TRBD1	16	TRBJ2-7	CASSQGFNRGSDEQYF
TRBV7-3	-	-	15	TRBJ2-2	CASSSRQEGSGELFF